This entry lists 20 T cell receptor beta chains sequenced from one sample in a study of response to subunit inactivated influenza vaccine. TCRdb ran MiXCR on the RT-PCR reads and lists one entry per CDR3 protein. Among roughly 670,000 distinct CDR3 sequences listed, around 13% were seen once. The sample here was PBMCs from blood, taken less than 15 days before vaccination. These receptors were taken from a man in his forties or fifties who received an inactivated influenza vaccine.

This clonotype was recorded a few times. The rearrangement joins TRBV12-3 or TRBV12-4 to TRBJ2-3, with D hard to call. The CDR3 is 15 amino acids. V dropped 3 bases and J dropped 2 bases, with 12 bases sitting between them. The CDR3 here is CASSFSSAATDTQYF. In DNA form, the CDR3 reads TGTGCCAGCAGTTTTTCCTCGGCAGCCACAGATACGCAGTATTTT.

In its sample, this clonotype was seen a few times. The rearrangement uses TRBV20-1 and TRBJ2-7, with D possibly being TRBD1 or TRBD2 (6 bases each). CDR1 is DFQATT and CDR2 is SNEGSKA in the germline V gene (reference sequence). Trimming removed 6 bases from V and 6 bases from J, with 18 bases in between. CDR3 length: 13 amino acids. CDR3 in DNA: TGCAGTGCCGGGGGAGAGGGCAGGGGCGAGCAGTACTTC. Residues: CSAGGEGRGEQYF.

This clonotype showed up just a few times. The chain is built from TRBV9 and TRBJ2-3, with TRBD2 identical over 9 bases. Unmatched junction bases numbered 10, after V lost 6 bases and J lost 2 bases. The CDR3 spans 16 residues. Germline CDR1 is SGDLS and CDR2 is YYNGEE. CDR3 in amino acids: CASNHKRGEPTDTQYF. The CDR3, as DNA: TGTGCCAGCAACCATAAGCGGGGGGAACCCACAGATACGCAGTATTTT.

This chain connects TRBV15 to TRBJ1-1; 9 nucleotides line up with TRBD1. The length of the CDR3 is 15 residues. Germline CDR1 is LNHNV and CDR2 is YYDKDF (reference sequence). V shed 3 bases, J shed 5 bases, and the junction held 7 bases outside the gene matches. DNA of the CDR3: TGTGCCACCAGCAGGGGGACAGGGCCGAGTACTGAAGCTTTCTTT. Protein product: CATSRGTGPSTEAFF.

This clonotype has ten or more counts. The CDR3 region is CASSLSFNTGELFF. CDR3 bases: TGTGCCAGCAGTTTAAGCTTCAACACCGGGGAGCTGTTTTTT. This chain connects TRBV28 to TRBJ2-2; no reliable D call. This CDR3 has 14 amino acids. The germline V gene encodes CDR1 MDHEN and CDR2 SYDVKM. The V and J ends lost 2 bases and 2 bases respectively, with 6 bases between them. The full variable domain, with the rest looked up from reference TRBV28 and TRBJ2-2, is DVKVTQSSRYLVKRTGEKVFLECVQDMDHENMFWYRQDPGLGLRLIYFSYDVKMKEKGDIPEGYSVSREKKERFSLILESASTNQTSMYLCASSLSFNTGELFFGEGSRLTVL.

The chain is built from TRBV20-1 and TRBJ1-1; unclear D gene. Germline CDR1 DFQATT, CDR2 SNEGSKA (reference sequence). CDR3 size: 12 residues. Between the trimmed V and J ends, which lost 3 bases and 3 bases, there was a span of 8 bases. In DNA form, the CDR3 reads TGCAGTGCTAGGTCCAGCTACACTGAAGCTTTCTTT. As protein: CSARSSYTEAFF.

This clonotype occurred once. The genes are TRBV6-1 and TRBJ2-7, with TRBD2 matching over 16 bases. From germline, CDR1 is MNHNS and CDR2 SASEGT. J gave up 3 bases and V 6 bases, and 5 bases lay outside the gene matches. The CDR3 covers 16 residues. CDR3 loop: CASRGLAGGTNYEQYF. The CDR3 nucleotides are TGTGCCAGCAGGGGACTAGCGGGGGGGACCAACTACGAGCAGTACTTC.

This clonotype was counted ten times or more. CDR3 sequence reads: CASSSGKGNQPQHF. CDR3 DNA: TGTGCCAGCAGCTCCGGGAAGGGAAATCAGCCCCAGCATTTT. This sequence joins TRBV7-2 and TRBJ1-5, with no clear D. CDR1 is SGHTA and CDR2 is FQGNSA in the germline V gene. This CDR3 comprises 14 residues. V dropped 4 bases and J dropped 4 bases, with 11 bases sitting between them.

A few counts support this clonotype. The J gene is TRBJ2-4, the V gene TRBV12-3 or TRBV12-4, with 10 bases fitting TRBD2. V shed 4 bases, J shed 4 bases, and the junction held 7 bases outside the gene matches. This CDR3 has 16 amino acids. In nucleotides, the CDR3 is TGTGCCAGCAGTTCCTTGATGACTAGCGGGAAAAACATTCAGTACTTC. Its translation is CASSSLMTSGKNIQYF.

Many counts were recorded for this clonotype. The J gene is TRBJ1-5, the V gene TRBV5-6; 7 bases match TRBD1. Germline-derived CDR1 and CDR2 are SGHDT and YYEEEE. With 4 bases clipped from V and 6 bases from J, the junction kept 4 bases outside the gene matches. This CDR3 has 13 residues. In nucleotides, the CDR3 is TGTGCCAGCAGCCCGAGACAGGGTCAGCCCCAGCATTTT. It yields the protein CASSPRQGQPQHF.

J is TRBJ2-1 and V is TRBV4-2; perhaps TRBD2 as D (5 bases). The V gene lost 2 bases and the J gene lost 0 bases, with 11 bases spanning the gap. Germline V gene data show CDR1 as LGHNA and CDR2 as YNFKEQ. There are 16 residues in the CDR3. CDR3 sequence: CASSQFGGSSYNEQFF. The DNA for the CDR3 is TGTGCCAGCAGCCAATTCGGCGGGTCCTCCTACAATGAGCAGTTCTTC.

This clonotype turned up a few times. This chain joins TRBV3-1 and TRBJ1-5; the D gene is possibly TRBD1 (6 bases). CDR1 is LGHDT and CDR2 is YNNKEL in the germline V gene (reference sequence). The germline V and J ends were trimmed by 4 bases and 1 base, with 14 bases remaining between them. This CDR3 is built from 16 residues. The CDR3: CASSLRTELSNQPQHF. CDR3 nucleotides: TGTGCCAGCAGCCTCAGGACAGAGCTGAGCAATCAGCCCCAGCATTTT.

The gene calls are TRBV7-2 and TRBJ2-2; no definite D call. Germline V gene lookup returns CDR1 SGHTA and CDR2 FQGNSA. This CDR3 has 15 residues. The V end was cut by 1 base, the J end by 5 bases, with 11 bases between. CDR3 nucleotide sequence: TGTGCCAGCAGCTTAGGCCCCGCGATGACCGGGGAGCTGTTTTTT. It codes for CASSLGPAMTGELFF. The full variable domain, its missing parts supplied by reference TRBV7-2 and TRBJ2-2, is GAGVSQSPSNKVTEKGKDVELRCDPISGHTALYWYRQSLGQGLEFLIYFQGNSAPDKSGLPSDRFSAERTGGSVSTLTIQRTQQEDSAVYLCASSLGPAMTGELFFGEGSRLTVL.

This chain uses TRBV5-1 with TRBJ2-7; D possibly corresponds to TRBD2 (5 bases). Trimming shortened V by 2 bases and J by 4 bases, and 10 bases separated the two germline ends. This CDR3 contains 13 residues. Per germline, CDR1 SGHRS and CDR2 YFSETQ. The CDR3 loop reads CASSFSSGYEQYF. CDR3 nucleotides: TGCGCCAGCAGCTTTTCGAGCGGTTACGAGCAGTACTTC.

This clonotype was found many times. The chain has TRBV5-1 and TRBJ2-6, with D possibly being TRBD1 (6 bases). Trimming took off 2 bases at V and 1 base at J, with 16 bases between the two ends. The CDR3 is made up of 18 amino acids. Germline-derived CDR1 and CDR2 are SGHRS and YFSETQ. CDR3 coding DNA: TGCGCCAGCAGCTTCATACAGGGAAGTATATCTGGGGCCAACGTCCTGACTTTC. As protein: CASSFIQGSISGANVLTF.

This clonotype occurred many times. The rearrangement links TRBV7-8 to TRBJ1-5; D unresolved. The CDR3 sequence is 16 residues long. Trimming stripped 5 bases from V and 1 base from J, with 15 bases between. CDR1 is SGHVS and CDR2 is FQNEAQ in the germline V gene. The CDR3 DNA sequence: TGTGCCAGCAGCCGTAGCCGAGTTATGAGCAATCAGCCCCAGCATTTT. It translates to CASSRSRVMSNQPQHF.

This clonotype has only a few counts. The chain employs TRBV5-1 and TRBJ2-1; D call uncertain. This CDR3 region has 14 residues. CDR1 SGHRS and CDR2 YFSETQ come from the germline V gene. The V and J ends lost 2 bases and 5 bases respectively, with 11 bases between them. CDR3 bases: TGCGCCAGCAGCTTAAGAGCCAGAAACAATGAGCAGTTCTTC. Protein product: CASSLRARNNEQFF.

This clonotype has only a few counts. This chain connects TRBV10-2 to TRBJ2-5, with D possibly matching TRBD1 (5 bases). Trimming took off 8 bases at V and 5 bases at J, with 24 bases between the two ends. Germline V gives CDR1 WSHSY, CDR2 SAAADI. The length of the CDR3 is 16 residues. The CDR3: CASSPRTRPLGETQYF. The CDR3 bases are TGCGCCAGCTCCCCACGGACACGACCTTTAGGGGAGACCCAGTACTTC.

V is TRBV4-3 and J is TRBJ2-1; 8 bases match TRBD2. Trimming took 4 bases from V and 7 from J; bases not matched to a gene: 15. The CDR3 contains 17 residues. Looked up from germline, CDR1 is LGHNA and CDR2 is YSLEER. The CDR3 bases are TGCGCCAGCAGCCTGACCACTCAACGGGGGGGTCTTAATGAGCAGTTCTTC. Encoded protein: CASSLTTQRGGLNEQFF.

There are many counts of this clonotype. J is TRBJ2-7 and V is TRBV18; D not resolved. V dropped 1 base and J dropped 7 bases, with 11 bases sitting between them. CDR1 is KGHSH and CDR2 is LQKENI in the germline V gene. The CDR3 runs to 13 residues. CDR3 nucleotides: TGTGCCAGCTCACCACAAGAAAGAGGAGAGCAGTACTTC. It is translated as CASSPQERGEQYF.